Presented here are 32 T cell receptor beta chains from one specimen sequenced in a study of regulatory T cells in long-lasting Graves disease. Sequencing libraries for TCR beta were prepared with iRepertoire HTBI primers and Arm-PCR of CDR3 regions. TCRdb used MiXCR to reprocess the multiplex PCR reads, holding one entry per CDR3 protein. The sample contains 700,000 or so distinct CDR3 sequences, 25% to 30% of which appear only once. The time point here: persistent/refractory GD, antithyroid drugs over 5 years with positive TRAb. PBMCs provided the RNA from which the TCR library was made. The input for sequencing was peripheral blood mononuclear cells (PBMCs), taken when the disease was refractory, from a patient treated with antithyroid drugs. Every receptor here comes from a female donor with Graves disease.

The chain links TRBV5-6 to TRBJ2-7, with 8 nucleotides matching TRBD1. V gave up 4 bases and J gave up 4 bases; unmatched junction bases: 7. Germline V gene lookup returns CDR1 SGHDT and CDR2 YYEEEE. The CDR3 consists of 14 residues. In DNA form, the CDR3 reads TGTGCCAGCAGCATGACAGGGGTTAATTACGAGCAGTACTTC. Amino acid sequence: CASSMTGVNYEQYF.

This clonotype appeared many times. The CDR3: CASSLNSLNTEAFF. The CDR3 DNA reads as TGTGCCAGCAGCTTAAACAGCTTGAACACTGAAGCTTTCTTT. The chain uses TRBV12-3 or TRBV12-4 and TRBJ1-1, with D unresolved. The CDR3 loop spans 14 amino acids. With 6 bases removed from V and 0 bases from J, the gap between germline ends came to 11 bases.

This chain uses TRBV24-1 with TRBJ1-2, with a tentative D call TRBD1 (5 bases). The CDR3 runs 18 residues. Germline-derived CDR1 and CDR2 are KGHDR and SFDVKD. With 3 bases removed from V and 0 bases from J, the gap between germline ends came to 19 bases. CDR3 loop: CATSDPGQIGAANYGYTF. The CDR3 DNA is TGTGCCACCAGTGATCCGGGGCAAATTGGAGCCGCTAACTATGGCTACACCTTC.

This chain uses TRBV7-6 with TRBJ1-6; D gene ambiguous. The CDR3 has 13 amino acids. V shed 5 bases and J shed 9 bases, with 11 bases lying between them. CDR1 and CDR2 from the germline V gene are SGHVS and FNYEAQ. CDR3 amino acids: CASSPPIGSPLHF. DNA of the CDR3: TGTGCCAGCAGCCCACCTATAGGTTCACCCCTCCACTTT.

This clonotype occurred once. This chain connects TRBV2 to TRBJ2-7, with D tentatively TRBD2 (6 bases). V lost 0 bases and J 6 bases, leaving 12 bases between the germline ends. In germline, CDR1 is SNHLY, CDR2 FYNNEI. The CDR3 sequence is 14 residues long. This CDR3 is CASSEAGGILEQYF. The DNA of the CDR3 is TGTGCCAGCAGTGAAGCGGGAGGAATCCTCGAGCAGTACTTC.

This clonotype was seen a few times. V is TRBV30 and J is TRBJ2-5, with TRBD2 matching over 11 bases. Trimming removed 2 bases from V and 3 bases from J; junction bases left unmatched: 11. Germline CDR1 is GTSNPN and CDR2 is SVGIG (reference sequence). CDR3 size: 17 residues. This CDR3 reads CAWSRGLAAFEEETQYF. CDR3 nucleotides: TGTGCCTGGAGTCGGGGACTAGCGGCATTCGAAGAAGAGACCCAGTACTTC.

The rearrangement uses TRBV20-1 and TRBJ2-7; D remains unclear. Trimming removed 0 bases from V and 0 bases from J, with 6 bases in between. Germline V lookup: CDR1 DFQATT, CDR2 SNEGSKA (reference sequence). This CDR3 is built from 13 residues. The CDR3 DNA sequence: TGCAGTGCTAGAGAGGCCCTCTCCTACGAGCAGTACTTC. This sequence encodes CSAREALSYEQYF.

The chain combines TRBV7-9 with TRBJ2-4, with D hard to call. This CDR3 comprises 16 residues. CDR1 is SEHNR and CDR2 is FQNEAQ in the germline V gene (reference sequence). The V end was cut by 5 bases, the J end by 0 bases, with 14 bases between. The CDR3 DNA is TGTGCCAGCAGCGAGAACAGCCAACTAGCCAAAAACATTCAGTACTTC. Translation gives CASSENSQLAKNIQYF.

This clonotype was seen more than once but under ten times. The CDR3 here is CSVLGTGGGGYTF. In DNA, the CDR3 is TGCAGCGTTCTCGGGACAGGGGGCGGTGGCTACACCTTC. The rearrangement links TRBV29-1 to TRBJ1-2, with 12 bases identical to TRBD1. Trimming cost V 5 bases and J 7 bases; bases outside gene matches: 5. CDR1 is SQVTM, CDR2 ANQGSEA, per germline. CDR3 length: 13 amino acids.

V usage is TRBV20-1 and J usage is TRBJ2-7, with 7 bases identical to TRBD2. V shed 0 bases, J shed 2 bases, and the junction held 7 bases outside the gene matches. CDR1 and CDR2 (germline): DFQATT, SNEGSKA (reference sequence). This CDR3 has 15 residues. The CDR3 region is CSARDLAGVTYEQYF. CDR3 in DNA: TGCAGTGCTAGAGATCTGGCGGGAGTCACCTACGAGCAGTACTTC.

This clonotype was found a few times. The chain couples TRBV7-3 to TRBJ2-2, with D tentatively TRBD1 (6 bases). Germline CDR1 SGHTA, CDR2 FQGTGA. The CDR3 covers 16 residues. V was clipped by 5 bases and J by 1 base, with 14 bases between them. CDR3 sequence reads: CASSKSGTLNTGELFF. CDR3 coding DNA: TGTGCCAGCAGCAAATCCGGGACACTGAACACCGGGGAGCTGTTTTTT.

This clonotype occurred many times. In DNA form, the CDR3 reads TGTGCCAGCAGGGGTGTTGAAGAAGCCATCTATGGCTACACCTTC. Amino acids: CASRGVEEAIYGYTF. The V call is TRBV6-1, the J call TRBJ1-2, with D unresolved. The ends were cut back, 6 bases at V and 4 bases at J, with 18 bases in the middle. Per germline, CDR1 MNHNS and CDR2 SASEGT. This CDR3 spans 15 amino acids.

The chain employs TRBV2 and TRBJ2-6; D may match TRBD1 or TRBD2 (5 bases each). This CDR3 is built from 15 residues. Germline CDR1 and CDR2: SNHLY and FYNNEI. Deletions cut 3 bases from V and 4 bases from J, with 10 bases between. The CDR3 reads CASSDRGAGANVLTF. CDR3 coding DNA: TGTGCCAGCAGTGACCGAGGGGCCGGGGCCAACGTCCTGACTTTC.

The V call is TRBV30, the J call TRBJ1-1, with TRBD1 matching 7 bases. The V segment lost 8 bases and the J segment 1 base; nucleotides outside the gene matches: 4. Looked up from germline, CDR1 is GTSNPN and CDR2 is SVGIG (reference sequence). The CDR3 spans 12 residues. CDR3 nucleotides: TGTGCCACGGGACAGACGAACACTGAAGCTTTCTTT. Translating it yields CATGQTNTEAFF.

The rearrangement links TRBV6-2 or TRBV6-3 to TRBJ1-6; a possible D gene is TRBD1 (6 bases). V gave up 6 bases and J gave up 6 bases, with 9 bases separating them. The V gene's germline CDR1 is MNHEY and CDR2 SVGEGT. The CDR3 is made up of 13 amino acids. The CDR3 coding sequence is TGTGCCAGCAGGGGGGCGGGTAATTCACCCCTCCACTTT. Protein sequence: CASRGAGNSPLHF.

The table lists this clonotype with a few counts. The chain is built from TRBV11-2 and TRBJ1-1, with 10 positions matching TRBD1. This CDR3 region has 17 residues. V shed 1 base and J 4 bases; nucleotides not matched to a gene: 9. Germline assignment: CDR1 SGHAT and CDR2 FQNNGV. CDR3 protein: CASSLVPGQGRGTEAFF. The DNA for the CDR3 is TGTGCCAGCAGCTTAGTACCGGGACAGGGGAGAGGCACTGAAGCTTTCTTT.

V gene TRBV6-2 or TRBV6-3 combines with J gene TRBJ2-7; 8 bases fit TRBD2. Losses at the gene ends were 0 bases for V and 5 bases for J; bases not matched to a gene: 12. CDR3 length equals 17 residues. Germline V gives CDR1 MNHEY, CDR2 SVGEGT. Here the CDR3 reads CASSYSRGPGRVNEQYF. The CDR3 DNA is TGTGCCAGCAGTTACTCGAGAGGGCCCGGGAGGGTTAACGAGCAGTACTTC.

The chain joins TRBV6-1 to TRBJ2-5, with TRBD1 as a possible D gene (5 bases). From germline, CDR1 is MNHNS and CDR2 SASEGT. The CDR3 spans 13 residues. V lost 1 base and J lost 7, with 10 bases in between. For the CDR3, the DNA is TGTGCCAGCAGTGAAGTGGGAAGGGGGACCCAGTACTTC. Translating gives CASSEVGRGTQYF.

This chain uses TRBV15 with TRBJ1-2, with D hard to call. V lost 4 bases to trimming and J lost 4 bases, with 13 bases between them. CDR3 length equals 14 residues. Germline CDR1 reads LNHNV; CDR2 reads YYDKDF (reference sequence). The chain's CDR3 is CATSIGREIYGYTF. CDR3 in DNA: TGTGCCACCAGCATCGGACGGGAAATCTATGGCTACACCTTC.

The chain joins TRBV19 to TRBJ1-1; no firm D call. The CDR3 runs 14 residues. Germline V gives CDR1 LNHDA, CDR2 SQIVND (reference sequence). Trimming removed 7 bases from V and 4 bases from J, with 16 bases in between. The CDR3 DNA follows: TGTGCCAGTAACGTGGACCGAGAGGGCACTGAAGCTTTCTTT. Translated: CASNVDREGTEAFF.

This clonotype came up once. V usage is TRBV12-5 and J usage is TRBJ1-1, with a possible D match to TRBD1 (5 bases). This CDR3 is built from 17 residues. V was clipped by 0 bases and J by 1 base, with 15 bases between them. Germline-derived CDR1 and CDR2 are LGHNT and FRNRAP. The CDR3 sequence: CASGLVRGEIKNTEAFF. The CDR3 nucleotides are TGTGCTAGTGGTTTGGTACGAGGGGAGATAAAGAACACTGAAGCTTTCTTT.

The V gene is TRBV5-1, the J gene TRBJ2-2; 7 bases align to TRBD1. Trimming at V came to 5 bases and at J to 4 bases, leaving 8 bases not matched to a gene. Germline V gene lookup returns CDR1 SGHRS and CDR2 YFSETQ. The CDR3 has 15 residues. CDR3 amino acids: CASRYRRDSTGELFF. In DNA, the CDR3 is TGCGCCAGCAGATACCGCCGGGACAGCACCGGGGAGCTGTTTTTT.

The V call is TRBV19, the J call TRBJ1-4; D remains ambiguous. V was shortened by 6 bases and J by 5 bases, with 19 bases between the two germline ends. The germline gives CDR1 LNHDA, CDR2 SQIVND (reference sequence). The CDR3 is 16 amino acids. The CDR3 region is CASSWGARKLNEKLFF. The CDR3 DNA follows: TGTGCCAGTAGCTGGGGTGCAAGGAAGTTGAATGAAAAACTGTTTTTT.

This clonotype came up a few times. This sequence joins TRBV6-6 and TRBJ1-1; unclear D gene. The CDR3 runs to 15 residues. Trimming cost V 0 bases and J 4 bases, with 12 bases left between them. Germline assignment: CDR1 MNHNY and CDR2 SVGAGI (reference sequence). In DNA form, the CDR3 reads TGTGCCAGCAGTTACTCGATCGCGGAGAGCACTGAAGCTTTCTTT. As protein: CASSYSIAESTEAFF.

J is TRBJ2-3 and V is TRBV27, with D unclear. The length of the CDR3 is 12 residues. CDR1 and CDR2 (germline): MNHEY, SMNVEV (reference sequence). V was cut by 8 bases and J by 0 bases, with 6 bases left in between. The CDR3 spells CASGYSTDTQYF. The CDR3 DNA reads as TGTGCCAGCGGGTATAGCACAGATACGCAGTATTTT.

The chain couples TRBV12-3 or TRBV12-4 to TRBJ2-3; 8 bases line up with TRBD2. This CDR3 spans 16 amino acids. Trimming at V came to 5 bases and at J to 0 bases, leaving 7 bases not matched to a gene. Here the CDR3 DNA reads TGTGCCAGCAGTCCCCAGGCTAGCGGGAGCACAGATACGCAGTATTTT. Its protein is CASSPQASGSTDTQYF.

This clonotype was counted many times. V is TRBV6-1 and J is TRBJ1-6; D is undetermined. The CDR3 loop spans 14 amino acids. In germline, CDR1 is MNHNS, CDR2 SASEGT. Trimming stripped 5 bases from V and 5 bases from J, with 10 bases between. In DNA, the CDR3 is TGTGCCAGCAGTTTAGGAACGAATAATTCACCCCTCCACTTT. Its protein is CASSLGTNNSPLHF.

This chain connects TRBV29-1 to TRBJ2-4, with 11 bases identical to TRBD2. The CDR3 sequence is 15 residues long. In germline, CDR1 is SQVTM, CDR2 ANQGSEA. J lost 8 bases, V lost 6 bases, and 12 bases had no gene match. The CDR3 bases are TGCAGCGTGACGGGACTAGCGGTATCAAGGGACATTCAGTACTTC. This gives the protein CSVTGLAVSRDIQYF.

This clonotype was seen more than once but under ten times. The chain couples TRBV12-3 or TRBV12-4 to TRBJ1-5; D ambiguous. This CDR3 contains 13 residues. With 6 bases removed from V and 6 bases from J, the gap between germline ends came to 12 bases. The chain's CDR3 is CASSRIGLQPQHF. As DNA, the CDR3 is TGTGCCAGCAGCCGAATCGGGCTTCAGCCCCAGCATTTT.

The genes are TRBV27 and TRBJ2-2; TRBD1 matches 12 bases. Germline V gene lookup returns CDR1 MNHEY and CDR2 SMNVEV (reference sequence). V trimming: 2 bases; J trimming: 4 bases; junction bases outside the gene matches: 14. The CDR3 contains 20 residues. The CDR3 DNA is TGTGCCAGCAGTTTAATTCGGGACAGGGGGCGCCGACAAACCACCGGGGAGCTGTTTTTT. Translated: CASSLIRDRGRRQTTGELFF.

This sequence joins TRBV4-1 and TRBJ1-1; 12 positions agree with TRBD1. With 0 bases clipped from V and 5 bases from J, the junction kept 4 bases outside the gene matches. In germline, CDR1 is MGHRA, CDR2 YSYEKL. CDR3 length: 16 residues. As DNA, the CDR3 is TGCGCCAGCAGCCAAGATAGGGACAGGGGGCCTACTGAAGCTTTCTTT. This codes for CASSQDRDRGPTEAFF.

J is TRBJ2-1 and V is TRBV19, with D maybe TRBD1 (6 bases). CDR1 and CDR2 from the germline V gene are LNHDA and SQIVND (reference sequence). This CDR3 has 15 amino acids. Trimming stripped 3 bases from V and 3 bases from J, with 12 bases between. The DNA of the CDR3 is TGTGCCAGTAGTATTTTGGGGGCTGACTACAATGAGCAGTTCTTC. Encoded protein: CASSILGADYNEQFF. Looking up the rest from reference TRBV19 and TRBJ2-1 gives the full variable domain: DGGITQSPKYLFRKEGQNVTLSCEQNLNHDAMYWYRQDPGQGLRLIYYSQIVNDFQKGDIAEGYSVSREKKESFPLTVTSAQKNPTAFYLCASSILGADYNEQFFGPGTRLTVL.